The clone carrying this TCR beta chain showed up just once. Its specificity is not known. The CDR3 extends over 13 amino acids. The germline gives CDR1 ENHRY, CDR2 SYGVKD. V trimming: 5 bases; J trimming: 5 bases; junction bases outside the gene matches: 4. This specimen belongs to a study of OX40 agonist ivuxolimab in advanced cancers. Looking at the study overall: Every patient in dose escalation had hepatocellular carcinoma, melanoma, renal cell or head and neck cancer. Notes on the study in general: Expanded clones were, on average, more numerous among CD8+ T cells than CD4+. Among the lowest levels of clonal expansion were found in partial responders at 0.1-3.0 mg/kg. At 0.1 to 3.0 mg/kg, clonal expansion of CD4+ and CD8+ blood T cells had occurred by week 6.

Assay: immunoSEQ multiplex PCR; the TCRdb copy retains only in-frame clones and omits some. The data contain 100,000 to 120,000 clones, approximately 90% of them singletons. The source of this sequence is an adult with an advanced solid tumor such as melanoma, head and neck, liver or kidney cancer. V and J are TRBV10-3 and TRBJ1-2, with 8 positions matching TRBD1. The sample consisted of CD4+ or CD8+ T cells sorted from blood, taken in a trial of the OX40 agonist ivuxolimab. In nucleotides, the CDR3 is TGTGCCATCAGTATACAGGGGGAGTATGGCTACACCTTC. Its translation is CAISIQGEYGYTF.